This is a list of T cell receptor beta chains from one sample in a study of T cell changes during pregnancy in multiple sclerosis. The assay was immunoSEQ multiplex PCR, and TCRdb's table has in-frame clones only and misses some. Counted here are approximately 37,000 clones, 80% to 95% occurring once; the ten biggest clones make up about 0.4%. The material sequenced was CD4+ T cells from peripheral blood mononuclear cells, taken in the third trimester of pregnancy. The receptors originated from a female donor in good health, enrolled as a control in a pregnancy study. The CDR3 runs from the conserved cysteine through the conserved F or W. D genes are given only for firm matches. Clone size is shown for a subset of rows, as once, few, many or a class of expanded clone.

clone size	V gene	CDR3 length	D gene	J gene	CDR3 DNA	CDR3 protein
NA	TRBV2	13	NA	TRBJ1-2	TGTGCCAGCAGTGAGTCGCAGATATATGGCTACACCTTC	CASSESQIYGYTF
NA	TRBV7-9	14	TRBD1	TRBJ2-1	TGTGCCAGCAGCTCCGGGACAGGGGGCTGGGGGCAGTTCTTC	CASSSGTGGWGQFF
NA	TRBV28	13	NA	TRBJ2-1	TGTGCCAGCAGGACACCTAATCCTCCTGAGCAGTTCTTC	CASRTPNPPEQFF
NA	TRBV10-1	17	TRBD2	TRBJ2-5	TGCGCCAGCAGTGACATTGGGAACGGGGGGGCTATAGAGACCCAGTACTTC	CASSDIGNGGAIETQYF
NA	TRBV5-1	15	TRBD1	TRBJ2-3	TGCGCCAGCAGCTTGCCGGGACAGTATGCAGATACGCAGTATTTT	CASSLPGQYADTQYF
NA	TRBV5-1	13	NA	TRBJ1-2	TGCGCCAGCAGCTTGGATATAAACTATGGCTACACCTTC	CASSLDINYGYTF
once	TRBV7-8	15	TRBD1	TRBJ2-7	TGTGCCAGCAGCGCCAGGACAGGGGGACCCTACGAGCAGTACTTC	CASSARTGGPYEQYF
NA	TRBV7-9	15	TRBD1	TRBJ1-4	TGTGCCAGCAGCTTAATTTCTGGCAGGGGGAAAAAACTGTTTTTT	CASSLISGRGKKLFF
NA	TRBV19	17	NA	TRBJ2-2	TGTGCCAGTAGTATAGGATCTCAGGCCCTCCACACCGGGGAGCTGTTTTTT	CASSIGSQALHTGELFF
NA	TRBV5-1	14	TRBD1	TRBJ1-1	TGCGCCAGCAGCTTGGGGACAGGGGGCGATAAGGCTTTCTTT	CASSLGTGGDKAFF